These 18 T cell receptor beta chains originate from one sample sequenced in a study of cytomegalovirus exposure and HLA in healthy donors. The PCR ran on 60 Vbeta and 13 Jbeta primers. The method was immunoSEQ multiplex PCR; TCRdb's version includes in-frame clones alone and lacks a portion of them. In the table there are around 200,000 clones, less than 85% of which are singletons. The specimen was PBMCs. The receptors here all came from a man aged 25 to 40 in good health and CMV-seropositive.

The chain recombines TRBV5-1 with TRBJ1-5, with a possible D match to TRBD1 (5 bases). In germline, CDR1 is SGHRS, CDR2 YFSETQ. The CDR3 extends over 14 amino acids. V lost 1 base to trimming and J lost 5 bases, with 10 bases between them. The DNA for the CDR3 is TGCGCCAGCAGCTTGCGGGGGGAGGATCAGCCCCAGCATTTT. Translating it yields CASSLRGEDQPQHF.

The J gene is TRBJ2-1, the V gene TRBV7-8; D unresolved. V lost 5 bases and J 6 bases, leaving 11 bases between the germline ends. Germline loops: CDR1 SGHVS, CDR2 FQNEAQ. This CDR3 has 13 residues. The CDR3 here is CASSPSPPNEQFF. CDR3 DNA: TGTGCCAGCAGCCCCTCCCCCCCCAATGAGCAGTTCTTC. Complete variable domain (other parts from reference TRBV7-8 and TRBJ2-1): GAGVSQSPRYKVAKRGQDVALRCDPISGHVSLFWYQQALGQGPEFLTYFQNEAQLDKSGLPSDRFFAERPEGSVSTLKIQRTQQEDSAVYLCASSPSPPNEQFFGPGTRLTVL.

This rearrangement joins TRBV5-6 to TRBJ1-2; TRBD1 matches 7 bases. This CDR3 region has 16 residues. Germline CDR1 reads SGHDT; CDR2 reads YYEEEE. V trimming: 4 bases; J trimming: 4 bases; junction bases outside the gene matches: 13. The CDR3 DNA is TGTGCCAGCAGCAATGTGGACGGGACAGAACTCTATGGCTACACCTTC. It translates to CASSNVDGTELYGYTF.

The chain employs TRBV19 and TRBJ2-7; 9 bases map to TRBD2. The germline V gene encodes CDR1 LNHDA and CDR2 SQIVND (reference sequence). This CDR3 has 15 residues. With 10 bases clipped from V and 5 bases from J, the junction kept 15 bases outside the gene matches. The CDR3 loop is CATAPDGLASNEQYF. CDR3 in DNA: TGTGCCACCGCTCCTGATGGACTAGCGAGTAACGAGCAGTACTTC.

This clone came up a few times. The V and J genes are TRBV7-9 and TRBJ2-7; D is perhaps TRBD1 (6 bases). The CDR3 contains 11 residues. Trimming cost V 10 bases and J 6 bases, with 13 bases left between them. In germline, CDR1 is SEHNR, CDR2 FQNEAQ (reference sequence). The CDR3 here is CAITRGAEQYF. As DNA, the CDR3 is TGTGCCATTACCAGGGGAGCCGAGCAGTACTTC. Variable domain in full (rest from reference TRBV7-9 and TRBJ2-7): DTGVSQNPRHKITKRGQNVTFRCDPISEHNRLYWYRQTLGQGPEFLTYFQNEAQLEKSRLLSDRFSAERPKGSFSTLEIQRTEQGDSAMYLCAITRGAEQYFGPGTRLTVT.

V is TRBV7-2 and J is TRBJ2-3, with unresolved D. The ends were cut back, 4 bases at V and 2 bases at J, with 10 bases in the middle. Germline CDR1 is SGHTA and CDR2 is FQGNSA. The CDR3 totals 14 residues. CDR3 loop: CASSSGHLTDTQYF. CDR3 in DNA: TGTGCCAGCAGCTCTGGGCACCTCACAGATACGCAGTATTTT.

V usage is TRBV7-3 and J usage is TRBJ2-7, with D perhaps matching TRBD2 (6 bases). The V and J ends lost 1 base and 6 bases respectively, with 16 bases between them. Germline lookup yields CDR1 SGHTA and CDR2 FQGTGA. The CDR3 sequence is 15 residues long. For the CDR3, the DNA is TGTGCCAGCAGCTTAAGTGGCTCCCCCGGGGGCGAGCAGTACTTC. Its translation: CASSLSGSPGGEQYF. Using reference TRBV7-3 and TRBJ2-7 for the parts outside the CDR3, the full variable domain is GAGVSQTPSNKVTEKGKYVELRCDPISGHTALYWYRQSLGQGPEFLIYFQGTGAADDSGLPNDRFFAVRPEGSVSTLKIQRTERGDSAVYLCASSLSGSPGGEQYFGPGTRLTVT.

The CDR3 here is CASSILAEAYNEQFF. CDR3 bases: TGCGCCAGCAGCATACTAGCGGAGGCCTACAATGAGCAGTTCTTC. V is TRBV5-1 and J is TRBJ2-1; 8 bases fit TRBD2. The J segment lost 2 bases and the V segment lost 4 bases, leaving 5 bases of the junction unmatched. The CDR3 covers 15 residues. From germline, CDR1 is SGHRS and CDR2 YFSETQ.

The rearrangement links TRBV5-7 to TRBJ2-5; TRBD2 matches at 12 bases. TRBV5-7 is recorded as an ORF, its role being uncertain. The CDR3 is 16 amino acids. With 4 bases clipped from V and 3 bases from J, the junction kept 7 bases outside the gene matches. CDR3 DNA: TGTGCCAGCAGCCCCAGACTAGCGGGGGAGGAAGAGACCCAGTACTTC. It encodes CASSPRLAGEEETQYF.

V usage is TRBV29-1 and J usage is TRBJ2-5; a possible D gene is TRBD2 (6 bases). Near its end, the DNA agrees better with TRBJ2-7, so the J call may be wrong. The CDR3 is 14 amino acids. The germline CDR1 and CDR2 sequences are SQVTM and ANQGSEA. CDR3 in amino acids: CSVDSSGNSYEQYF. CDR3 bases: TGCAGCGTTGACAGTAGCGGAAACTCCTACGAGCAGTACTTC.

This chain joins TRBV7-8 and TRBJ1-2, with 8 positions matching TRBD1. V dropped 0 bases and J dropped 5; count of bases not matched to a gene: 5. From germline, CDR1 is SGHVS and CDR2 FQNEAQ. The CDR3 contains 15 residues. The CDR3 loop reads CASSLAGTGVYGYTF. The CDR3 nucleotides read TGTGCCAGCAGCTTAGCGGGGACAGGAGTGTATGGCTACACCTTC.

This clone has only a few counts. J is TRBJ2-2 and V is TRBV19; tentative D call: TRBD2 (6 bases). The CDR3 extends over 15 amino acids. The germline gives CDR1 LNHDA, CDR2 SQIVND (reference sequence). The germline V and J ends were trimmed by 3 bases and 2 bases, with 10 bases remaining between them. The chain's CDR3 is CASSIVRGNTGELFF. CDR3 nucleotides: TGTGCCAGTAGTATTGTGCGGGGTAACACCGGGGAGCTGTTTTTT.

This rearrangement joins TRBV7-9 to TRBJ2-2; 7 positions agree with TRBD1. J gave up 3 bases and V 4 bases, and 11 bases lay outside the gene matches. The CDR3 runs to 17 residues. The germline V gene encodes CDR1 SEHNR and CDR2 FQNEAQ (reference sequence). CDR3 loop: CASSSMGDRGYTGELFF. The CDR3 nucleotides are TGTGCCAGCAGCTCAATGGGGGACAGAGGTTACACCGGGGAGCTGTTTTTT.

This clone was seen more than once but under ten times. The chain has TRBV6-6 and TRBJ2-7; tentative D call: TRBD1 (6 bases). This CDR3 comprises 15 residues. Germline V gene lookup returns CDR1 MNHNY and CDR2 SVGAGI (reference sequence). Trimming stripped 6 bases from V and 2 bases from J, with 17 bases between. As DNA, the CDR3 is TGTGCCAGCAGAAGCCCCCGGACAGTAACCTACGAGCAGTACTTC. Its translation is CASRSPRTVTYEQYF.

The genes are TRBV27 and TRBJ1-6; D is possibly TRBD1 (5 bases). CDR1 and CDR2 from the germline V gene are MNHEY and SMNVEV (reference sequence). The CDR3 consists of 14 residues. V was trimmed by 4 bases and J by 7 bases, leaving 11 bases between them. The DNA for the CDR3 is TGTGCCAGCAGTTGGGGCGGATCGAATTCACCCCTCCACTTT. This translates into CASSWGGSNSPLHF.

In this sample, this clone turned up once. The chain uses TRBV7-2 and TRBJ1-1; 8 nucleotides agree with TRBD1. Germline V gives CDR1 SGHTA, CDR2 FQGNSA. V shed 1 base and J 5 bases; nucleotides not matched to a gene: 6. The CDR3 spans 15 residues. CDR3 bases: TGTGCCAGCAGCTTAGGGGACAGGCGGGGGACTGAAGCTTTCTTT. Translated, it gives CASSLGDRRGTEAFF. Full variable domain (remainder filled in from reference TRBV7-2 and TRBJ1-1): GAGVSQSPSNKVTEKGKDVELRCDPISGHTALYWYRQSLGQGLEFLIYFQGNSAPDKSGLPSDRFSAERTGGSVSTLTIQRTQQEDSAVYLCASSLGDRRGTEAFFGQGTRLTVV.

CDR3: CASSVDYMQGRQETQYF. The CDR3 region has the DNA TGTGCCAGCAGCGTAGATTATATGCAGGGTCGCCAAGAGACCCAGTACTTC. The chain joins TRBV9 to TRBJ2-5; maybe TRBD1 (5 bases). The CDR3 loop spans 17 amino acids. V dropped 0 bases and J dropped 1 base, with 16 bases sitting between them. Germline assignment: CDR1 SGDLS and CDR2 YYNGEE.

The V and J genes are TRBV10-3 and TRBJ2-3; TRBD2 matches at 7 bases. J was trimmed by 4 bases and V by 3 bases; bases with no gene match: 4. The CDR3 contains 14 residues. Germline lookup yields CDR1 ENHRY and CDR2 SYGVKD. Here the CDR3 reads CAISDRDYADTQYF. CDR3 nucleotides: TGTGCCATCAGTGACAGGGACTATGCAGATACGCAGTATTTT.